The 24 T cell receptor beta chains in this list originate from one sample, sequenced in a study of blood T cell repertoires in COVID-19. Sequencing used immunoSEQ multiplex PCR; TCRdb keeps in-frame clones, though not all of them. The sample shows some 200,000 clones, 75% to 90% of them seen only once. Sequenced input: PBMCs or T cells enriched from blood (not recorded which). The receptor source for this set is a woman between 18 and 30 years old in a cohort exposed to, infected with or recovered from COVID-19 (not recorded which).

J is TRBJ2-1 and V is TRBV15, with 7 bases matching TRBD2. Germline CDR1 reads LNHNV; CDR2 reads YYDKDF (reference sequence). The CDR3 covers 17 residues. V lost 2 bases and J lost 5; bases outside the gene matches: 12. CDR3 nucleotide sequence: TGTGCCACCAGCAGACTTCCTAGCGGTCGGGGTAACAATGAGCAGTTCTTC. This encodes CATSRLPSGRGNNEQFF.

This chain joins TRBV7-3 and TRBJ2-3; no reliable D call. Trimming removed 3 bases at V and 2 bases at J, with 6 bases between. From germline, CDR1 is SGHTA and CDR2 FQGTGA. This CDR3 comprises 13 residues. The CDR3 DNA is TGTGCCAGCAGCTTTGACAACACAGATACGCAGTATTTT. Amino acids: CASSFDNTDTQYF.

The chain links TRBV11-2 to TRBJ1-2; maybe TRBD1 (6 bases). V was trimmed by 4 bases and J by 4 bases, leaving 13 bases between them. Germline V CDR1 and CDR2: SGHAT, FQNNGV. The CDR3 has 14 residues. The CDR3 loop is CASSSGTSTYGYTF. The DNA of the CDR3 is TGTGCCAGCAGCTCCGGGACATCGACCTATGGCTACACCTTC.

The V and J genes are TRBV7-3 and TRBJ1-1; D remains ambiguous. With 3 bases removed from V and 0 bases from J, the gap between germline ends came to 5 bases. The CDR3 runs to 13 residues. CDR1 is SGHTA and CDR2 is FQGTGA in the germline V gene. The CDR3 reads CASSLYLNTEAFF. CDR3 sequence (DNA): TGTGCCAGCAGCTTGTACTTGAACACTGAAGCTTTCTTT.

This clone occurred a few times. The chain is built from TRBV5-1 and TRBJ2-3; TRBD1 aligns across 7 bases. The length of the CDR3 is 15 residues. Germline assignment: CDR1 SGHRS and CDR2 YFSETQ. Losses at the gene ends were 4 bases for V and 0 bases for J; bases not matched to a gene: 5. In nucleotides, the CDR3 is TGCGCCAGCAGCCGGGACAGCACTAGCACAGATACGCAGTATTTT. Its translation: CASSRDSTSTDTQYF.

V usage is TRBV5-6 and J usage is TRBJ1-5, with TRBD1 matching 9 bases. With V trimmed by 4 bases and J by 3 bases, 5 bases remained unmatched. Germline loops: CDR1 SGHDT, CDR2 YYEEEE. This CDR3 region has 15 residues. Here the CDR3 reads CASSLGTGFNQPQHF. The CDR3 nucleotides are TGTGCCAGCAGCCTAGGGACAGGGTTCAATCAGCCCCAGCATTTT. The full variable domain, its missing parts supplied by reference TRBV5-6 and TRBJ1-5, is DAGVTQSPTHLIKTRGQQVTLRCSPKSGHDTVSWYQQALGQGPQFIFQYYEEEERQRGNFPDRFSGHQFPNYSSELNVNALLLGDSALYLCASSLGTGFNQPQHFGDGTRLSIL.

This chain connects TRBV2 to TRBJ1-1; 9 bases agree with TRBD1. CDR1 is SNHLY, CDR2 FYNNEI, per germline. The CDR3 is 17 residues long. V shed 6 bases, J shed 1 base, and the junction held 12 bases outside the gene matches. The CDR3: CASRPPGTGPSNTEAFF. In DNA form, the CDR3 reads TGTGCCAGCAGACCCCCGGGGACAGGGCCCTCGAACACTGAAGCTTTCTTT.

The CDR3 DNA reads as TGTGCCAGTAGTTGGCAGGGCAGCCCCTACGAGCAGTACTTC. Translation gives CASSWQGSPYEQYF. The chain is built from TRBV19 and TRBJ2-7, with a weak D call TRBD1 (5 bases). Trimming took off 5 bases at V and 2 bases at J, with 13 bases between the two ends. From germline, CDR1 is LNHDA and CDR2 SQIVND (reference sequence). The CDR3 consists of 14 residues.

J is TRBJ2-3 and V is TRBV2; a weak D match, TRBD2 (5 bases). Germline CDR1 SNHLY, CDR2 FYNNEI. This CDR3 is built from 14 residues. Trimming took off 2 bases at V and 3 bases at J, with 9 bases between the two ends. The CDR3 region is CASSELSETDTQYF. CDR3 nucleotides: TGTGCCAGCAGTGAACTTAGCGAGACAGATACGCAGTATTTT. Full variable domain (rest looked up from reference TRBV2 and TRBJ2-3): EPEVTQTPSHQVTQMGQEVILRCVPISNHLYFYWYRQILGQKVEFLVSFYNNEISEKSEIFDDQFSVERPDGSNFTLKIRSTKLEDSAMYFCASSELSETDTQYFGPGTRLTVL.

The count of this clone is one. The chain carries TRBV7-8 and TRBJ1-2; 10 bases are a match to TRBD1. Germline V gene sequence: CDR1 SGHVS, CDR2 FQNEAQ. Unmatched junction bases numbered 3, after V lost 5 bases and J lost 0 bases. The CDR3 has 15 residues. The CDR3 DNA reads as TGTGCCAGCAGCATGGGACAGGGGCCTAACTATGGCTACACCTTC. It translates to CASSMGQGPNYGYTF.

J is TRBJ1-1 and V is TRBV19; TRBD1 matches at 7 bases. Looked up from germline, CDR1 is LNHDA and CDR2 is SQIVND (reference sequence). V was pared by 1 base and J by 2 bases, with 4 bases of the junction left unmatched. The CDR3 runs to 15 residues. The DNA of the CDR3 is TGTGCCAGTAGTATAGGGGGACAGATAAACACTGAAGCTTTCTTT. It yields the protein CASSIGGQINTEAFF.

The chain couples TRBV27 to TRBJ2-1; TRBD2 agrees at 8 bases. Germline assignment: CDR1 MNHEY and CDR2 SMNVEV (reference sequence). The CDR3 runs to 15 residues. J gave up 4 bases and V 5 bases, and 7 bases lay outside the gene matches. The CDR3 protein is CASSRGGPAYNEQFF. The CDR3 nucleotides are TGTGCCAGCAGTCGGGGGGGGCCTGCATACAATGAGCAGTTCTTC.

The DNA of the CDR3 is TGTGCCACCAGCAGAGAACTAGCGGGGAGAAGAGTAGAGCAGTTCTTC. Translating gives CATSRELAGRRVEQFF. This chain joins TRBV15 and TRBJ2-1; 10 bases line up with TRBD2. Germline CDR1 and CDR2: LNHNV and YYDKDF (reference sequence). V was pared by 0 bases and J by 10 bases, with 9 bases of the junction left unmatched. The CDR3 has 16 residues.

This clone was seen a single time. V gene TRBV3-1 (or the pseudogene TRBV3-2) combines with J gene TRBJ1-1; possible D gene TRBD1, 6 bases. Trimming pared 0 bases from V and 0 bases from J, leaving 11 bases between. Germline loops: CDR1 LGHDT, CDR2 YNNKEL (reference sequence). This CDR3 contains 16 residues. This chain's CDR3 is CASSQEWAGVNTEAFF. As DNA, the CDR3 is TGTGCCAGCAGCCAAGAATGGGCAGGGGTGAACACTGAAGCTTTCTTT.

The gene calls are TRBV27 and TRBJ2-1, with 12 bases matching TRBD2. CDR1 and CDR2 (germline): MNHEY, SMNVEV (reference sequence). This CDR3 has 13 residues. The V and J ends lost 2 bases and 13 bases, in that order; junction bases with no gene match: 3. The CDR3 region is CASSLQTSGGQFF. CDR3 sequence (DNA): TGTGCCAGCAGTTTACAGACTAGCGGGGGACAGTTCTTC.

This clone was detected once. The chain joins TRBV4-1 to TRBJ1-2; the match to TRBD1 covers 9 bases. The V segment lost 2 bases and the J segment 1 base; nucleotides outside the gene matches: 5. There are 16 residues in the CDR3. Germline assignment: CDR1 MGHRA and CDR2 YSYEKL. The chain's CDR3 is CASSQLQGAHNYGYTF. In nucleotides, the CDR3 is TGCGCCAGCAGCCAACTACAGGGGGCGCATAACTATGGCTACACCTTC.

J is TRBJ2-1 and V is TRBV2, with a tentative D call TRBD2 (6 bases). Germline CDR1 and CDR2: SNHLY and FYNNEI. Trimming took 6 bases from V and 7 from J, leaving 16 bases between them. The CDR3 has 14 residues. The CDR3 sequence: CASRGGEGYNEQFF. The CDR3 coding sequence is TGTGCCAGCAGGGGCGGGGAAGGGTATAATGAGCAGTTCTTC.

V usage is TRBV4-2 and J usage is TRBJ1-2; 7 nucleotides line up with TRBD1. Germline CDR1 reads LGHNA; CDR2 reads YNFKEQ. J lost 5 bases, V lost 2 bases, and 8 bases had no gene match. The CDR3 runs 15 residues. This chain's CDR3 is CASSQPQGSKYGYTF. CDR3 coding DNA: TGTGCCAGCAGCCAACCACAGGGGAGTAAATATGGCTACACCTTC.

V and J are TRBV7-3 and TRBJ2-1; 13 bases are a match to TRBD2. The CDR3 extends over 17 amino acids. The V gene's germline CDR1 is SGHTA and CDR2 FQGTGA. V was clipped by 5 bases and J by 8 bases; unmatched bases: 12. In DNA, the CDR3 is TGTGCCAGCAGCCCCACCCCAGGACTAGCGGGAGAAGATGAGCAGTTCTTC. Residues: CASSPTPGLAGEDEQFF.

V usage is TRBV18 and J usage is TRBJ1-5; 8 nucleotides align to TRBD1. V shed 4 bases and J 4 bases; nucleotides not matched to a gene: 6. The germline V gene has CDR1 KGHSH and CDR2 LQKENI. This CDR3 is 15 amino acids long. The CDR3 is CASSRPGTGNQPQHF. CDR3 in DNA: TGTGCCAGCTCACGGCCCGGGACAGGTAATCAGCCCCAGCATTTT.

This chain's CDR3 is CASRGTSGSFNNEQFF. Written as DNA, the CDR3 is TGTGCCAGCAGAGGGACTAGCGGGAGTTTCAACAATGAGCAGTTCTTC. The chain couples TRBV6-6 to TRBJ2-1, with 14 positions matching TRBD2. V lost 6 bases to trimming and J lost 5 bases; unmatched junction nucleotides: 6. The germline V gene has CDR1 MNHNY and CDR2 SVGAGI (reference sequence). CDR3 length: 16 amino acids.

J is TRBJ2-7 and V is TRBV20-1; TRBD1 matches 8 bases. CDR3 size: 11 residues. V lost 5 bases to trimming and J lost 3 bases; unmatched junction nucleotides: 0. Germline CDR1 and CDR2: DFQATT and SNEGSKA (reference sequence). The CDR3 bases are TGCAGTGCTGGACAGGGCTACGAGCAGTACTTC. As protein: CSAGQGYEQYF.

The chain combines TRBV12-3 or TRBV12-4 with TRBJ2-1; 13 bases line up with TRBD2. V lost 8 bases, J lost 7 bases, and 2 bases stayed unmatched. CDR3 length equals 13 residues. CDR3 loop: CASQGLAGNEQFF. In DNA form, the CDR3 reads TGTGCCAGCCAGGGACTAGCGGGGAATGAGCAGTTCTTC.

The V call is TRBV10-3, the J call TRBJ1-1; D is perhaps TRBD1 (5 bases). The length of the CDR3 is 15 residues. In germline, CDR1 is ENHRY, CDR2 SYGVKD. Trimming removed 6 bases from V and 2 bases from J, with 16 bases in between. The CDR3: CAISPGGRSNTEAFF. The CDR3 nucleotides read TGTGCCATCAGCCCCGGGGGACGGAGTAACACTGAAGCTTTCTTT.